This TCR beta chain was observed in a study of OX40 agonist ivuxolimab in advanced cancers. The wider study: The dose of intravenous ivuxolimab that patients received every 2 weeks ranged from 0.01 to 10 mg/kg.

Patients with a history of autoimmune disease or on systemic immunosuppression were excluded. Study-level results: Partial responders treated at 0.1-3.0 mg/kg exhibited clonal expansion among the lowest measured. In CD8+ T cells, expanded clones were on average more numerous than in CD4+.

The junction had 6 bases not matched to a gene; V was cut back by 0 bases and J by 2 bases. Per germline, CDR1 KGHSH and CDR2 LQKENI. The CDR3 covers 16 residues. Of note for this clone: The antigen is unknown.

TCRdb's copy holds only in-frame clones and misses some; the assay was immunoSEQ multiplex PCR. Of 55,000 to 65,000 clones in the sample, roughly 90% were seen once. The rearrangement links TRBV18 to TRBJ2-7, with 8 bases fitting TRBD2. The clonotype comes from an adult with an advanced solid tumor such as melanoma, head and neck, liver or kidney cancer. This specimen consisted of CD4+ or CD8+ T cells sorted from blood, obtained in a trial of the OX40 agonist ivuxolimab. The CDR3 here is CASSPPSGSITYEQYF. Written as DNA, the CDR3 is TGTGCCAGCTCACCACCGAGCGGGAGTATAACCTACGAGCAGTACTTC. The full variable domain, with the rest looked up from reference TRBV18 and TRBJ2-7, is NAGVMQNPRHLVRRRGQEARLRCSPMKGHSHVYWYRQLPEEGLKFMVYLQKENIIDESGMPKERFSAEFPKEGPSILRIQQVVRGDSAAYFCASSPPSGSITYEQYFGPGTRLTVT.